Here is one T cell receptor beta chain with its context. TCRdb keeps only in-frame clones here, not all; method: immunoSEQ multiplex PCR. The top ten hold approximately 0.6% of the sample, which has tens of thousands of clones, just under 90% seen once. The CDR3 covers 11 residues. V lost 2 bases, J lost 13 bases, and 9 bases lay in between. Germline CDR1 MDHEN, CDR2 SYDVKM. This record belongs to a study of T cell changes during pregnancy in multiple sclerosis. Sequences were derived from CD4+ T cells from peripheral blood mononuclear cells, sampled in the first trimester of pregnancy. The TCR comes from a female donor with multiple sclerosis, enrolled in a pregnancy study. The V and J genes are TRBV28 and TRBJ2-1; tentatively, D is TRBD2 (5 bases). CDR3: CASSLTGSQFF. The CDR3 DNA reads TGTGCCAGCAGTTTAACGGGAAGTCAGTTCTTC.